This passage covers 2 T cell receptor beta chains from one sample sequenced in a study of shared clonotypes between healthy human individuals. The data were produced by immunoSEQ multiplex PCR, yet TCRdb's version contains in-frame clones alone and is incomplete. The sample lists more than 2 million clones, about 94% occurring once. Sequencing used naive CD4+ T cells sorted from blood. Subset noted: CD45RA+ positively selected. These receptors originate from a man in his late teens or twenties in good health.

The chain uses TRBV2 and TRBJ2-2, with 8 positions matching TRBD2. J gave up 2 bases and V 6 bases, and 2 bases lay outside the gene matches. This CDR3 spans 14 amino acids. CDR1 is SNHLY and CDR2 is FYNNEI in the germline V gene. The chain's CDR3 is CASSGRANTGELFF. The DNA of the CDR3 is TGTGCCAGCAGCGGGAGGGCCAACACCGGGGAGCTGTTTTTT.

The V gene is TRBV14, the J gene TRBJ1-1; 10 bases are shared with TRBD1. This CDR3 has 17 amino acids. Germline assignment: CDR1 SGHDN and CDR2 FVKESK. Unmatched junction bases numbered 13, after V lost 1 base and J lost 8 bases. The CDR3 DNA follows: TGTGCCAGCAGCCAAGCCCGGGTTGGGACAGGGGCATCCGAAGCTTTCTTT. Translated: CASSQARVGTGASEAFF.